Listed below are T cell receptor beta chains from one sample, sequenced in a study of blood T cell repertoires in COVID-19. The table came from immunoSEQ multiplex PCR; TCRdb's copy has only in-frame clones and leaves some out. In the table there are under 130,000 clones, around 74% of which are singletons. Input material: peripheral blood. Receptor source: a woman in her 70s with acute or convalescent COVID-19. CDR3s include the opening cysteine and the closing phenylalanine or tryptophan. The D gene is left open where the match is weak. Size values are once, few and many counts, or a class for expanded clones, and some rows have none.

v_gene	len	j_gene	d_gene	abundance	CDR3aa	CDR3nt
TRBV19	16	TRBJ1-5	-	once	CASSTMGQGPYQPQHF	TGTGCCAGTAGTACCATGGGGCAGGGGCCTTATCAGCCCCAGCATTTT
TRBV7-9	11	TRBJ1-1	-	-	CASSLAPGAFF	TGTGCCAGCAGCTTAGCCCCGGGGGCTTTCTTT
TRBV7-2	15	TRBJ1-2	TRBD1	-	CASSTRTGILYGYTF	TGTGCCAGCAGCACCCGGACAGGGATCCTCTATGGCTACACCTTC
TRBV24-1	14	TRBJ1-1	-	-	CATSDAGGGTEAFF	TGTGCCACCAGTGATGCGGGTGGGGGGACTGAAGCTTTCTTT
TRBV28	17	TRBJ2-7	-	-	CASSPIPGQSYAYEQYF	TGTGCCAGCAGCCCTATTCCTGGACAGAGCTATGCCTACGAGCAGTACTTC
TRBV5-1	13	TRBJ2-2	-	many	CASRDRNTGELFF	TGCGCCAGCAGGGACAGGAACACCGGGGAGCTGTTTTTT
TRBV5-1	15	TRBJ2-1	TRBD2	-	CASSLRAGVHNEQFF	TGCGCCAGCAGCTTGAGGGCGGGGGTCCACAATGAGCAGTTCTTC
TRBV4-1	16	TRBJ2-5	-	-	CASSQGLGTEKETQYF	TGCGCCAGCAGCCAAGGCCTCGGGACTGAGAAAGAGACCCAGTACTTC
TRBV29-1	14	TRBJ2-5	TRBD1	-	CSVEGGQYQETQYF	TGCAGCGTTGAAGGGGGACAGTACCAAGAGACCCAGTACTTC
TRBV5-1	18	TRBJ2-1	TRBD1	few	CASSSQGTGGSSYNEQFF	TGCGCCAGCAGCTCCCAAGGGACAGGGGGGAGCTCCTACAATGAGCAGTTCTTC
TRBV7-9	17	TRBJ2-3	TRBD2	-	CASSLRRLAGDTDTQYF	TGTGCCAGCAGCTTACGCCGACTAGCGGGGGACACAGATACGCAGTATTTT
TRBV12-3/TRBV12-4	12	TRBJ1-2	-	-	CASSLSAGLLTF	TGTGCCAGCAGTTTATCGGCAGGCCTGCTCACCTTC
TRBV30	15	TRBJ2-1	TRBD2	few	CAWSPSGGDYNEQFF	TGTGCCTGGAGTCCCAGCGGGGGGGATTACAATGAGCAGTTCTTC
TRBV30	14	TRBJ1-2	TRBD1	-	CAWRGMTGAYGYTF	TGTGCCTGGAGGGGAATGACAGGGGCCTATGGCTACACCTTC
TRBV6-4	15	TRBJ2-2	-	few	CASSAASSNTGELFF	TGTGCCAGCAGTGCGGCTAGCTCGAACACCGGGGAGCTGTTTTTT
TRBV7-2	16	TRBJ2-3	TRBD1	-	CASSLGTGVITDTQYF	TGTGCCAGCAGCTTAGGGACAGGGGTTATTACAGATACGCAGTATTTT
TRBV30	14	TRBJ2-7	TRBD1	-	CALNTGAPAYEQYF	TGTGCCTTAAACACAGGGGCTCCTGCCTACGAGCAGTACTTC
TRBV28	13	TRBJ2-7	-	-	CASSLTGYHEQYF	TGTGCCAGCAGTTTAACAGGGTACCACGAGCAGTACTTC
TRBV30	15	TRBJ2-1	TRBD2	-	CAWSRMTSGVNEQFF	TGTGCCTGGAGCCGAATGACTAGCGGGGTTAATGAGCAGTTCTTC
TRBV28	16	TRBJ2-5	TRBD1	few	CASSHGGRGRQETQYF	TGTGCCAGCAGTCATGGCGGCAGGGGGCGGCAAGAGACCCAGTACTTC
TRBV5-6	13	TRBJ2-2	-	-	CASSLGGHWELFF	TGTGCCAGCAGCTTGGGTGGGCACTGGGAGCTGTTTTTT
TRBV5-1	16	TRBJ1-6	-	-	CASSYAALTYNSPLHF	TGCGCCAGCAGCTATGCCGCCCTAACCTATAATTCACCCCTCCACTTT
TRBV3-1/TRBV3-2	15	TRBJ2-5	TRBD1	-	CASSQGGTGKETQYF	TGTGCCAGCAGCCAAGGGGGGACAGGGAAAGAGACCCAGTACTTC
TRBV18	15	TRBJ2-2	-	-	CASSPGRLNTGELFF	TGTGCCAGCTCACCAGGGCGCCTAAACACCGGGGAGCTGTTTTTT
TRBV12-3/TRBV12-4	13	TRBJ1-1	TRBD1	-	CASSFHRGTEAFF	TGTGCCAGCAGTTTTCACAGGGGCACTGAAGCTTTCTTT
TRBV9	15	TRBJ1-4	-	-	CASSPLTGLNEKLFF	TGTGCCAGCAGCCCCCTGACAGGCCTTAATGAAAAACTGTTTTTT
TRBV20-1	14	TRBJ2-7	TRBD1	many	CSASVQGASYEQYF	TGCAGTGCTAGTGTCCAGGGGGCGTCCTACGAGCAGTACTTC
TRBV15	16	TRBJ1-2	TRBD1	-	CATEGRIKGQGKGYTF	TGTGCCACCGAGGGAAGAATTAAGGGACAGGGGAAAGGCTACACCTTC
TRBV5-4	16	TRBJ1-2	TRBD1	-	CASSPETGARPYGYTF	TGTGCCAGCAGCCCGGAGACAGGGGCAAGGCCATATGGCTACACCTTC
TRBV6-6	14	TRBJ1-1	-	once	CASSLAGTSTEAFF	TGTGCCAGCAGTTTAGCCGGGACTTCCACTGAAGCTTTCTTT
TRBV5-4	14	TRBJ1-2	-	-	CASSLELGLDGYTF	TGTGCCAGCAGCTTGGAGCTGGGGCTAGACGGCTACACCTTC
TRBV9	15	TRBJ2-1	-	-	CASSVPGLNGNEQFF	TGTGCCAGCAGCGTACCGGGATTAAATGGTAATGAGCAGTTCTTC
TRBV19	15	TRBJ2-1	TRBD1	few	CASSIGTGVMNEQFF	TGTGCCAGTAGTATAGGGACAGGGGTGATGAATGAGCAGTTCTTC
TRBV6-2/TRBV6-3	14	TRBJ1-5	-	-	CASSYPRDNQPQHF	TGTGCCAGCAGTTACCCCCGGGACAATCAGCCCCAGCATTTT
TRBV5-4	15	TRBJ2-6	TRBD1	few	CASSYTGAGANVLTF	TGTGCCAGCAGCTACACAGGGGCTGGGGCCAACGTCCTGACTTTC
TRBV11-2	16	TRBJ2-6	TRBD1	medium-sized	CASSLAGGSGANVLTF	TGTGCCAGCAGCTTAGCAGGGGGCTCTGGGGCCAACGTCCTGACTTTC